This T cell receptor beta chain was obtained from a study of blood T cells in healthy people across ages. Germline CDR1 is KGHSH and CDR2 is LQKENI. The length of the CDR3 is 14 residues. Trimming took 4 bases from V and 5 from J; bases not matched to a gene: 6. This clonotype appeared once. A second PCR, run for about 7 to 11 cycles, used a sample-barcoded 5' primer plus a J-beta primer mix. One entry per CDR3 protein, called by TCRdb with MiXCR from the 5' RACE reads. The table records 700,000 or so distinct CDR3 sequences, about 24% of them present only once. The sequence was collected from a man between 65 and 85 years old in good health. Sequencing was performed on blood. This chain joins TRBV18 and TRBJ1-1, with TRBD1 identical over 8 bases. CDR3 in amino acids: CASSQARGQTEAFF. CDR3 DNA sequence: TGTGCCAGCTCACAAGCCAGGGGGCAGACTGAAGCTTTCTTT. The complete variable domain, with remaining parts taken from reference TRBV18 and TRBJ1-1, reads NAGVMQNPRHLVRRRGQEARLRCSPMKGHSHVYWYRQLPEEGLKFMVYLQKENIIDESGMPKERFSAEFPKEGPSILRIQQVVRGDSAAYFCASSQARGQTEAFFGQGTRLTVV.